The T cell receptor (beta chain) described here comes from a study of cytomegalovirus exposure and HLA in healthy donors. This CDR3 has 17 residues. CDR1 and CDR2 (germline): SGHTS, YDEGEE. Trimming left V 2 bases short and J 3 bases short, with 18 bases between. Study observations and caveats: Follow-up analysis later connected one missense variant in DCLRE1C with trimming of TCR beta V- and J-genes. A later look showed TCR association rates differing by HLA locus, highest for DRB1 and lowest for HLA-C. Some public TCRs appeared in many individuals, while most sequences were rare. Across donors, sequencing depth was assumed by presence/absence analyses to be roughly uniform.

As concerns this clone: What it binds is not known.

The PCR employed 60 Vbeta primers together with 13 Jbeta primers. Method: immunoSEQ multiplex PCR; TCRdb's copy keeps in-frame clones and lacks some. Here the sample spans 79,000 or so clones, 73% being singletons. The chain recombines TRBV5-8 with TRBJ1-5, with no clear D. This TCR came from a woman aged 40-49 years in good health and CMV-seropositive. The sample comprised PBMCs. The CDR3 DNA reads TGTGCCAGCAGCTTCGGACGGAGACGGGGTGACAATCAGCCCCAGCATTTT. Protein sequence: CASSFGRRRGDNQPQHF.